One and the same sample provided the 24 T cell receptor beta chains below, sequenced in a study of blood T cells in healthy people across ages. A second PCR of roughly 6 to 12 cycles used a sample-barcoded 5' primer and a J-beta primer mix. TCRdb processed the 5' RACE reads anew with MiXCR; each CDR3 protein has one entry. The data show under 800,000 distinct CDR3 sequences, with roughly two fifths seen just once and 20% to 25% held by the top ten. The source material was blood. These receptors were taken from a woman aged 55-69 years in good health.

This clonotype was counted between two and nine times. The V gene is TRBV20-1, the J gene TRBJ2-5; D uncertain. The V end was cut by 1 base, the J end by 2 bases, with 11 bases between. Germline values: CDR1 DFQATT, CDR2 SNEGSKA (reference sequence). CDR3 size: 14 residues. The CDR3 region is CSARGQSSQETQYF. CDR3 in DNA: TGCAGTGCTAGAGGGCAGTCCTCGCAAGAGACCCAGTACTTC.

This clonotype has a handful of counts. Here the CDR3 DNA reads TGTGCCACCAGCAGAGATTTAGCACAATCAGATACGCAGTATTTT. This codes for CATSRDLAQSDTQYF. V and J are TRBV15 and TRBJ2-3, with no clear D. The CDR3 sequence is 15 residues long. Germline CDR1 is LNHNV and CDR2 is YYDKDF (reference sequence). The V end lost 0 bases, the J end lost 4 bases, and 11 bases lay between the germline ends.

This clonotype was picked up a small number of times. The rearrangement joins TRBV5-1 to TRBJ2-5; 11 positions agree with TRBD1. The CDR3 loop spans 16 amino acids. J gave up 4 bases and V 4 bases, and 9 bases lay outside the gene matches. CDR1 and CDR2 from the germline V gene are SGHRS and YFSETQ. CDR3 in amino acids: CASSQGQGAGGETQYF. Here the CDR3 DNA reads TGCGCCAGCAGCCAAGGACAGGGGGCCGGAGGAGAGACCCAGTACTTC.

In its sample, this clonotype was seen a few times. This rearrangement joins TRBV27 to TRBJ1-1; 8 bases line up with TRBD1. V was pared by 5 bases and J by 0 bases, with 5 bases of the junction left unmatched. The germline V gene has CDR1 MNHEY and CDR2 SMNVEV (reference sequence). The CDR3 covers 15 residues. DNA for the CDR3: TGTGCCAGCAGTCGGAGGACAGGGTTGAACACTGAAGCTTTCTTT. The encoded protein is CASSRRTGLNTEAFF.

On this clonotype itself: One junction end disagrees with the germline gene, perhaps due to a read error. The J gene is TRBJ1-1, the V gene TRBV16; TRBD1 might be the D (5 bases). This CDR3 is built from 15 residues. Germline V CDR1 and CDR2: KGHSY, FQNENV. Here the CDR3 reads CVSSQMPTENTEAFF. The CDR3, as DNA: TGTGTCAGCAGCCAAATGCCGACAGAAAACACTGAAGCTTTCTTT.

This clonotype was seen repeatedly, ten times or more. The chain has TRBV5-1 and TRBJ2-7; D is ambiguous. The CDR3 sequence is 14 residues long. The germline V gene has CDR1 SGHRS and CDR2 YFSETQ. V dropped 0 bases and J dropped 0 bases, with 7 bases sitting between them. The CDR3 DNA is TGCGCCAGCAGCTTGGACGCAGGCTCCTACGAGCAGTACTTC. Its protein product is CASSLDAGSYEQYF. The variable domain in full, with the rest retrieved from reference TRBV5-1 and TRBJ2-7, is KAGVTQTPRYLIKTRGQQVTLSCSPISGHRSVSWYQQTPGQGLQFLFEYFSETQRNKGNFPGRFSGRQFSNSRSEMNVSTLELGDSALYLCASSLDAGSYEQYFGPGTRLTVT.

The table lists this clonotype with many counts. The CDR3 DNA reads as TGTGCCACCGACGCCGGGATGGGGGAGACCCAGTACTTC. It codes for CATDAGMGETQYF. This chain connects TRBV10-3 to TRBJ2-5, with D possibly matching TRBD2 (5 bases). Germline CDR1 reads ENHRY; CDR2 reads SYGVKD. V was shortened by 10 bases and J by 5 bases, with 17 bases between the two germline ends. The CDR3 spans 13 residues.

J is TRBJ2-7 and V is TRBV20-1, with a tentative D call TRBD2 (7 bases). Judging by the DNA end, TRBJ2-4 fits better; the J call may be wrong. The V gene's germline CDR1 is DFQATT and CDR2 SNEGSKA (reference sequence). CDR3 length equals 14 residues. CDR3 DNA: TGCAGTGCCGGGGAGGGAGGGGGTAAAAACATTCAGTACTTC. Translating gives CSAGEGGGKNIQYF.

The V call is TRBV7-2, the J call TRBJ1-4, with TRBD1 matching 9 bases. V lost 6 bases, J lost 4 bases, and 6 bases stayed unmatched. Per the germline V gene, CDR1 is SGHTA and CDR2 is FQGNSA. The CDR3 is made up of 15 amino acids. The CDR3: CASRLGTGSNEKLFF. The CDR3 DNA follows: TGTGCCAGCAGGCTCGGGACAGGGAGTAATGAAAAACTGTTTTTT.

The gene calls are TRBV14 and TRBJ2-1; 9 nucleotides align to TRBD2. The CDR3 contains 15 residues. V was clipped by 1 base and J by 6 bases; unmatched bases: 4. Germline V gives CDR1 SGHDN, CDR2 FVKESK. CDR3: CASSQAAGGPNEQFF. DNA of the CDR3: TGTGCCAGCAGCCAAGCGGCGGGGGGGCCCAATGAGCAGTTCTTC.

The CDR3 DNA sequence: TGTGCCAGCAGGGGACTAGACAGGGTGTTGTCTGGGGCCAACGTCCTGACTTTC. As protein: CASRGLDRVLSGANVLTF. The chain recombines TRBV28 with TRBJ2-6; a possible D gene is TRBD2 (8 bases). The CDR3 covers 18 residues. The germline CDR1 and CDR2 sequences are MDHEN and SYDVKM. The V end was cut by 6 bases, the J end by 1 base, with 19 bases between. Looking up the rest from reference TRBV28 and TRBJ2-6 gives the full variable domain: DVKVTQSSRYLVKRTGEKVFLECVQDMDHENMFWYRQDPGLGLRLIYFSYDVKMKEKGDIPEGYSVSREKKERFSLILESASTNQTSMYLCASRGLDRVLSGANVLTFGAGSRLTVL.

The rearrangement uses TRBV20-1 and TRBJ2-1; TRBD2 might be the D (6 bases). V gave up 6 bases and J gave up 12 bases, with 15 bases separating them. Germline CDR1 reads DFQATT; CDR2 reads SNEGSKA (reference sequence). The CDR3 is 11 residues long. The CDR3 here is CSAGTGTGQFF. The CDR3 region has the DNA TGCAGTGCAGGGACCGGGACTGGGCAGTTCTTC.

The rearrangement joins TRBV3-1 to TRBJ2-1; no definite D call. There are 12 residues in the CDR3. Germline lookup yields CDR1 LGHDT and CDR2 YNNKEL (reference sequence). Trimming stripped 2 bases from V and 10 bases from J, with 9 bases between. The CDR3 region has the DNA TGTGCCAGCAGCCAAACCCACATAGAGCAGTTCTTC. This codes for CASSQTHIEQFF.

Regarding this clonotype: A much larger clonotype is one base distant, so this may be a read error. The chain employs TRBV6-6 and TRBJ2-4; tentative D call: TRBD1 (6 bases). The J call is doubtful: the DNA matches TRBJ2-7 better. Germline CDR1 MNHNY, CDR2 SVGAGI (reference sequence). CDR3 size: 13 residues. In DNA form, the CDR3 reads TGTACCAGCAGCCCCGGGACAACAAACGAGCAGTACTTC. Its translation: CTSSPGTTNEQYF.

V gene TRBV7-9 combines with J gene TRBJ2-2; no firm D call. This CDR3 has 16 residues. CDR1 SEHNR and CDR2 FQNEAQ come from the germline V gene (reference sequence). The V end was cut by 1 base, the J end by 0 bases, with 9 bases between. The CDR3 bases are TGTGCCAGCAGCTTAGGGTCCGTTACGAACACCGGGGAGCTGTTTTTT. Amino acid sequence: CASSLGSVTNTGELFF.

About this clonotype itself: The junction departs from germline at one end; a sequencing error may be responsible. This chain connects TRBV5-1 to TRBJ2-7; no clear D. The V gene's germline CDR1 is SGHRS and CDR2 YFSETQ. CDR3 length: 16 amino acids. CDR3: CASSRGEGSNSDEQYF. Here the CDR3 DNA reads TGCGCCAGCAGCCGCGGAGAAGGAAGTAACTCCGACGAGCAGTACTTC.

On this clonotype itself: It may be a read error: a sequence one base away is much more abundant. This sequence joins TRBV4-2 and TRBJ2-7, with D possibly matching TRBD2 (6 bases). The CDR3 is 14 residues long. Germline V CDR1 and CDR2: LGHNA, YNFKEQ. Trimming stripped 3 bases from V and 10 bases from J, with 19 bases between. The DNA of the CDR3 is TGTGCCAGCAGCCAGGGGGGAGACTCGAGGGCCCAGTACTTC. Protein sequence: CASSQGGDSRAQYF.

In DNA form, the CDR3 reads TGTGCCAGCAGTTTAGTTCCGGGGAGGAGCAATGAGCAGTTCTTC. The encoded protein is CASSLVPGRSNEQFF. The chain is built from TRBV12-3 or TRBV12-4 and TRBJ2-1, with D possibly TRBD2 on 6 matching bases. V lost 1 base to trimming and J lost 6 bases, with 13 bases between them. CDR3 size: 15 residues.

The chain couples TRBV30 to TRBJ2-1; 14 bases agree with TRBD2. V gave up 2 bases and J gave up 15 bases; unmatched junction bases: 9. Germline values: CDR1 GTSNPN, CDR2 SVGIG (reference sequence). The CDR3 runs to 14 residues. Here the CDR3 reads CAWSTGLAGGIRFF. DNA for the CDR3: TGTGCCTGGAGTACTGGACTAGCGGGGGGAATTCGGTTCTTC.

With respect to this clonotype: A clone one base away is much larger, so this may be a read error. V is TRBV6-2 or TRBV6-3 and J is TRBJ2-5, with D hard to call. The CDR3 spans 12 residues. Germline assignment: CDR1 MNHEY and CDR2 SVGEGT. Trimming removed 1 base from V and 4 bases from J, with 4 bases in between. CDR3 DNA sequence: TGTGCCAGCAGTTACTGGGGAGAGACCCAGTACTTC. Its protein product is CASSYWGETQYF.

This chain connects TRBV29-1 to TRBJ2-1, with TRBD2 matching over 9 bases. Looked up from germline, CDR1 is SQVTM and CDR2 is ANQGSEA. Trimming at V came to 4 bases and at J to 7 bases, leaving 8 bases not matched to a gene. This CDR3 is 14 amino acids long. The CDR3: CSVVRREGGNEQFF. Here the CDR3 DNA reads TGCAGCGTTGTGAGGCGGGAGGGTGGGAATGAGCAGTTCTTC.

This sequence joins TRBV20-1 and TRBJ1-2; TRBD1 agrees at 8 bases. Losses at the gene ends were 6 bases for V and 4 bases for J; bases not matched to a gene: 16. The germline V gene has CDR1 DFQATT and CDR2 SNEGSKA (reference sequence). This CDR3 is 16 amino acids long. Written as DNA, the CDR3 is TGCAGTGCCCTCAGGGGGCAATCCTTCTCAATCTATGGCTACACCTTC. Protein sequence: CSALRGQSFSIYGYTF.

This chain connects TRBV7-3 to TRBJ2-3; a weak D match, TRBD1 (5 bases). CDR3 size: 14 residues. The germline gives CDR1 SGHTA, CDR2 FQGTGA. V lost 0 bases and J lost 6, with 10 bases in between. The CDR3 region is CASSLTQGDDTQYF. CDR3 nucleotide sequence: TGTGCCAGCAGCTTAACCCAGGGTGATGATACGCAGTATTTT.

This clonotype was observed at least ten times. V and J are TRBV6-6 and TRBJ2-3; possible D gene TRBD1, 6 bases. Trimming removed 6 bases at V and 4 bases at J, with 20 bases between. This CDR3 region has 16 residues. Germline V gives CDR1 MNHNY, CDR2 SVGAGI (reference sequence). CDR3 nucleotides: TGTGCCAGCAGAACTCCGGGACAAGGGCGTCCAGATACGCAGTATTTT. Amino acids: CASRTPGQGRPDTQYF.